These 14 T cell receptor beta chains came from one sample sequenced in a study of T cells in Graves' hyperthyroidism and ophthalmopathy (dated by TCRdb to between 2017 and 2020). The library was made by multiplex PCR. The instrument given in TCRdb is Illumina HiSeq 2000. Amplification of TCR beta CDR3 regions was carried out from RNA transcripts. The first round of RT-PCR for the TCR CDR3 was performed with the HTBI primer set and the Qiagen OneStep RT-PCR kit. The public reads were run again by TCRdb, first through fastp at Q25 and then through MiXCR, and only productive beta chains were kept. Rows are unified per CDR3 protein, each entry keeping the most common DNA and genes. Across this sample there are roughly 380,000 distinct CDR3 sequences, with about a sixth seen only once. The ten largest clones add up to around 16% of the sample. The source material was blood. All receptors derive from a woman aged 40 to 50 with Graves' ophthalmopathy.

This clonotype was counted only a few times. The chain recombines TRBV7-3 with TRBJ2-5; D remains ambiguous. The CDR3 runs 13 residues. Germline loops: CDR1 SGHTA, CDR2 FQGTGA. V was pared by 4 bases and J by 1 base, with 7 bases between. This CDR3 reads CASSSPPQETQYF. CDR3 coding DNA: TGTGCCAGCAGCTCCCCGCCCCAAGAGACCCAGTACTTC.

This clonotype appeared many times. J is TRBJ1-1 and V is TRBV5-6; D might be TRBD1 (6 bases). V was pared by 2 bases and J by 4 bases, with 15 bases between. In germline, CDR1 is SGHDT, CDR2 YYEEEE. The CDR3 runs to 15 residues. CDR3 in amino acids: CASSLGQWRLTEAFF. DNA for the CDR3: TGTGCCAGCAGCTTAGGACAGTGGAGACTCACTGAAGCTTTCTTT.

Comment on this clonotype: One end of the junction does not line up with germline, which may come from a read error. This chain uses TRBV5-6 with TRBJ2-7; TRBD1 agrees at 9 bases. Germline V gene sequence: CDR1 SGHDT, CDR2 YYEEEE. This CDR3 is built from 13 residues. CDR3 loop: CASSPGDRELLNF. For the CDR3, the DNA is TGTGCCAGCAGCCCCGGGGACAGGGAACTTTTAAACTTC.

This clonotype was detected many times. A clone one base away is much larger, so this may be a read error. The chain employs TRBV12-3 or TRBV12-4 and TRBJ1-1; no clear D. Trimming took 3 bases from V and 3 from J, leaving 11 bases between them. The CDR3 is 14 residues long. Here the CDR3 reads CASSFRRSDTEAFF. As DNA, the CDR3 is TGTGCCAGCAGTTTTCGGCGGTCAGACACTGAAGCTTTCTTT.

This clonotype was counted many times. This may come from a read error, since a much larger clone is one base off. Because the CDR3 is missing its conserved closing phenylalanine or tryptophan, this is likely a read error. The V gene is TRBV6-2 or TRBV6-3, the J gene TRBJ2-7, with 7 nucleotides matching TRBD2. CDR3 length: 16 residues. In germline, CDR1 is MNHEY, CDR2 SVGEGT. The V and J ends lost 7 bases and 6 bases, in that order; junction bases with no gene match: 18. The CDR3 here is CASTPPGRGSLGEQYC. DNA for the CDR3: TGTGCCAGCACCCCTCCCGGGCGCGGGAGCCTCGGCGAGCAGTACTGC.

There are many counts of this clonotype. The chain employs TRBV7-9 and TRBJ2-5, with 9 bases lining up with TRBD1. V dropped 1 base and J dropped 3; count of bases not matched to a gene: 9. There are 17 residues in the CDR3. Germline V lookup: CDR1 SEHNR, CDR2 FQNEAQ (reference sequence). The CDR3 spells CASSLEVGTGIKETQYF. CDR3 nucleotides: TGTGCCAGCAGCTTAGAGGTCGGGACAGGGATTAAAGAGACCCAGTACTTC.

This clonotype was found many times. The chain uses TRBV6-5 and TRBJ2-7, with 8 positions matching TRBD2. The CDR3 contains 14 residues. Germline V CDR1 and CDR2: MNHEY, SVGAGI. V dropped 7 bases and J dropped 0; count of bases not matched to a gene: 5. In nucleotides, the CDR3 is TGTGCCAGCACCATCAGCGGGAGCTCCTACGAGCAGTACTTC. Its protein is CASTISGSSYEQYF.

Concerning this clonotype itself: This clone may be a read error of a much larger clone one base away. The V and J genes are TRBV6-1 and TRBJ1-6; D remains ambiguous. Trimming took off 6 bases at V and 5 bases at J, with 8 bases between the two ends. Germline CDR1 is MNHNS and CDR2 is SASEGT. The CDR3 length is 13 residues. In nucleotides, the CDR3 is TGTGCCAGCAGATGCCATAATAATTCACCCCTCCACTTT. This encodes CASRCHNNSPLHF.

The chain uses TRBV5-1 and TRBJ2-7; TRBD2 matches 11 bases. Germline V gives CDR1 SGHRS, CDR2 YFSETQ. This CDR3 contains 16 residues. V shed 4 bases and J 4 bases; nucleotides not matched to a gene: 10. The CDR3 nucleotides read TGCGCCAGCAGCCGCGAAACTAGCGGGAGATTATACGAGCAGTACTTC. Amino acids: CASSRETSGRLYEQYF. Combining the CDR3 with reference TRBV5-1 and TRBJ2-7 gives the whole variable domain KAGVTQTPRYLIKTRGQQVTLSCSPISGHRSVSWYQQTPGQGLQFLFEYFSETQRNKGNFPGRFSGRQFSNSRSEMNVSTLELGDSALYLCASSRETSGRLYEQYFGPGTRLTVT.

The chain employs TRBV6-4 and TRBJ2-7; D perhaps matches TRBD1 (6 bases). Germline assignment: CDR1 MRHNA and CDR2 SNTAGT. V gave up 4 bases and J gave up 6 bases, with 10 bases separating them. This CDR3 is built from 12 residues. CDR3 bases: TGTGCCAGCAGTGCAACAGGGACCGAGCAGTACTTC. Translation gives CASSATGTEQYF.

This clonotype was seen repeatedly, ten times or more. The rearrangement links TRBV27 to TRBJ2-5; possible D gene TRBD1, 6 bases. Trimming took 7 bases from V and 5 from J, leaving 17 bases between them. CDR3 size: 14 residues. Germline CDR1 reads MNHEY; CDR2 reads SMNVEV (reference sequence). CDR3 nucleotides: TGTGCCAGCATCCGTGAGGCAGGGGAGGAGACCCAGTACTTC. Translating it yields CASIREAGEETQYF.

The sample holds many counts of this clonotype. This rearrangement joins TRBV19 to TRBJ2-4; 16 bases match TRBD2. This CDR3 has 16 amino acids. CDR1 is LNHDA and CDR2 is SQIVND in the germline V gene (reference sequence). After removal of 3 bases from V and 9 bases from J, the junction contained 5 bases not matched to a gene. DNA of the CDR3: TGTGCCAGTAGTATCGGGACTAGCGGGAGGGCGAGCATTCAGTACTTC. Translated, it gives CASSIGTSGRASIQYF.

In its sample, this clonotype was seen many times. This chain links TRBV20-1 with TRBJ2-2, with 9 nucleotides matching TRBD2. Trimming removed 2 bases from V and 1 base from J; junction bases left unmatched: 5. This CDR3 is 16 amino acids long. Germline-derived CDR1 and CDR2 are DFQATT and SNEGSKA (reference sequence). The CDR3 sequence is CSARPTTSGNTGELFF. The CDR3 nucleotides are TGCAGTGCTAGACCAACGACTAGCGGGAACACCGGGGAGCTGTTTTTT.

This clonotype was detected many times. CDR3 bases: TGTGCCAGCAGCCAAGAGAGGCTAAGCTCCTACGAGCAGTACTTC. Translated: CASSQERLSSYEQYF. This chain connects TRBV3-1 to TRBJ2-7; no reliable D call. The CDR3 runs to 15 residues. The germline V and J ends were trimmed by 0 bases and 0 bases, with 9 bases remaining between them. CDR1 LGHDT and CDR2 YNNKEL come from the germline V gene (reference sequence).